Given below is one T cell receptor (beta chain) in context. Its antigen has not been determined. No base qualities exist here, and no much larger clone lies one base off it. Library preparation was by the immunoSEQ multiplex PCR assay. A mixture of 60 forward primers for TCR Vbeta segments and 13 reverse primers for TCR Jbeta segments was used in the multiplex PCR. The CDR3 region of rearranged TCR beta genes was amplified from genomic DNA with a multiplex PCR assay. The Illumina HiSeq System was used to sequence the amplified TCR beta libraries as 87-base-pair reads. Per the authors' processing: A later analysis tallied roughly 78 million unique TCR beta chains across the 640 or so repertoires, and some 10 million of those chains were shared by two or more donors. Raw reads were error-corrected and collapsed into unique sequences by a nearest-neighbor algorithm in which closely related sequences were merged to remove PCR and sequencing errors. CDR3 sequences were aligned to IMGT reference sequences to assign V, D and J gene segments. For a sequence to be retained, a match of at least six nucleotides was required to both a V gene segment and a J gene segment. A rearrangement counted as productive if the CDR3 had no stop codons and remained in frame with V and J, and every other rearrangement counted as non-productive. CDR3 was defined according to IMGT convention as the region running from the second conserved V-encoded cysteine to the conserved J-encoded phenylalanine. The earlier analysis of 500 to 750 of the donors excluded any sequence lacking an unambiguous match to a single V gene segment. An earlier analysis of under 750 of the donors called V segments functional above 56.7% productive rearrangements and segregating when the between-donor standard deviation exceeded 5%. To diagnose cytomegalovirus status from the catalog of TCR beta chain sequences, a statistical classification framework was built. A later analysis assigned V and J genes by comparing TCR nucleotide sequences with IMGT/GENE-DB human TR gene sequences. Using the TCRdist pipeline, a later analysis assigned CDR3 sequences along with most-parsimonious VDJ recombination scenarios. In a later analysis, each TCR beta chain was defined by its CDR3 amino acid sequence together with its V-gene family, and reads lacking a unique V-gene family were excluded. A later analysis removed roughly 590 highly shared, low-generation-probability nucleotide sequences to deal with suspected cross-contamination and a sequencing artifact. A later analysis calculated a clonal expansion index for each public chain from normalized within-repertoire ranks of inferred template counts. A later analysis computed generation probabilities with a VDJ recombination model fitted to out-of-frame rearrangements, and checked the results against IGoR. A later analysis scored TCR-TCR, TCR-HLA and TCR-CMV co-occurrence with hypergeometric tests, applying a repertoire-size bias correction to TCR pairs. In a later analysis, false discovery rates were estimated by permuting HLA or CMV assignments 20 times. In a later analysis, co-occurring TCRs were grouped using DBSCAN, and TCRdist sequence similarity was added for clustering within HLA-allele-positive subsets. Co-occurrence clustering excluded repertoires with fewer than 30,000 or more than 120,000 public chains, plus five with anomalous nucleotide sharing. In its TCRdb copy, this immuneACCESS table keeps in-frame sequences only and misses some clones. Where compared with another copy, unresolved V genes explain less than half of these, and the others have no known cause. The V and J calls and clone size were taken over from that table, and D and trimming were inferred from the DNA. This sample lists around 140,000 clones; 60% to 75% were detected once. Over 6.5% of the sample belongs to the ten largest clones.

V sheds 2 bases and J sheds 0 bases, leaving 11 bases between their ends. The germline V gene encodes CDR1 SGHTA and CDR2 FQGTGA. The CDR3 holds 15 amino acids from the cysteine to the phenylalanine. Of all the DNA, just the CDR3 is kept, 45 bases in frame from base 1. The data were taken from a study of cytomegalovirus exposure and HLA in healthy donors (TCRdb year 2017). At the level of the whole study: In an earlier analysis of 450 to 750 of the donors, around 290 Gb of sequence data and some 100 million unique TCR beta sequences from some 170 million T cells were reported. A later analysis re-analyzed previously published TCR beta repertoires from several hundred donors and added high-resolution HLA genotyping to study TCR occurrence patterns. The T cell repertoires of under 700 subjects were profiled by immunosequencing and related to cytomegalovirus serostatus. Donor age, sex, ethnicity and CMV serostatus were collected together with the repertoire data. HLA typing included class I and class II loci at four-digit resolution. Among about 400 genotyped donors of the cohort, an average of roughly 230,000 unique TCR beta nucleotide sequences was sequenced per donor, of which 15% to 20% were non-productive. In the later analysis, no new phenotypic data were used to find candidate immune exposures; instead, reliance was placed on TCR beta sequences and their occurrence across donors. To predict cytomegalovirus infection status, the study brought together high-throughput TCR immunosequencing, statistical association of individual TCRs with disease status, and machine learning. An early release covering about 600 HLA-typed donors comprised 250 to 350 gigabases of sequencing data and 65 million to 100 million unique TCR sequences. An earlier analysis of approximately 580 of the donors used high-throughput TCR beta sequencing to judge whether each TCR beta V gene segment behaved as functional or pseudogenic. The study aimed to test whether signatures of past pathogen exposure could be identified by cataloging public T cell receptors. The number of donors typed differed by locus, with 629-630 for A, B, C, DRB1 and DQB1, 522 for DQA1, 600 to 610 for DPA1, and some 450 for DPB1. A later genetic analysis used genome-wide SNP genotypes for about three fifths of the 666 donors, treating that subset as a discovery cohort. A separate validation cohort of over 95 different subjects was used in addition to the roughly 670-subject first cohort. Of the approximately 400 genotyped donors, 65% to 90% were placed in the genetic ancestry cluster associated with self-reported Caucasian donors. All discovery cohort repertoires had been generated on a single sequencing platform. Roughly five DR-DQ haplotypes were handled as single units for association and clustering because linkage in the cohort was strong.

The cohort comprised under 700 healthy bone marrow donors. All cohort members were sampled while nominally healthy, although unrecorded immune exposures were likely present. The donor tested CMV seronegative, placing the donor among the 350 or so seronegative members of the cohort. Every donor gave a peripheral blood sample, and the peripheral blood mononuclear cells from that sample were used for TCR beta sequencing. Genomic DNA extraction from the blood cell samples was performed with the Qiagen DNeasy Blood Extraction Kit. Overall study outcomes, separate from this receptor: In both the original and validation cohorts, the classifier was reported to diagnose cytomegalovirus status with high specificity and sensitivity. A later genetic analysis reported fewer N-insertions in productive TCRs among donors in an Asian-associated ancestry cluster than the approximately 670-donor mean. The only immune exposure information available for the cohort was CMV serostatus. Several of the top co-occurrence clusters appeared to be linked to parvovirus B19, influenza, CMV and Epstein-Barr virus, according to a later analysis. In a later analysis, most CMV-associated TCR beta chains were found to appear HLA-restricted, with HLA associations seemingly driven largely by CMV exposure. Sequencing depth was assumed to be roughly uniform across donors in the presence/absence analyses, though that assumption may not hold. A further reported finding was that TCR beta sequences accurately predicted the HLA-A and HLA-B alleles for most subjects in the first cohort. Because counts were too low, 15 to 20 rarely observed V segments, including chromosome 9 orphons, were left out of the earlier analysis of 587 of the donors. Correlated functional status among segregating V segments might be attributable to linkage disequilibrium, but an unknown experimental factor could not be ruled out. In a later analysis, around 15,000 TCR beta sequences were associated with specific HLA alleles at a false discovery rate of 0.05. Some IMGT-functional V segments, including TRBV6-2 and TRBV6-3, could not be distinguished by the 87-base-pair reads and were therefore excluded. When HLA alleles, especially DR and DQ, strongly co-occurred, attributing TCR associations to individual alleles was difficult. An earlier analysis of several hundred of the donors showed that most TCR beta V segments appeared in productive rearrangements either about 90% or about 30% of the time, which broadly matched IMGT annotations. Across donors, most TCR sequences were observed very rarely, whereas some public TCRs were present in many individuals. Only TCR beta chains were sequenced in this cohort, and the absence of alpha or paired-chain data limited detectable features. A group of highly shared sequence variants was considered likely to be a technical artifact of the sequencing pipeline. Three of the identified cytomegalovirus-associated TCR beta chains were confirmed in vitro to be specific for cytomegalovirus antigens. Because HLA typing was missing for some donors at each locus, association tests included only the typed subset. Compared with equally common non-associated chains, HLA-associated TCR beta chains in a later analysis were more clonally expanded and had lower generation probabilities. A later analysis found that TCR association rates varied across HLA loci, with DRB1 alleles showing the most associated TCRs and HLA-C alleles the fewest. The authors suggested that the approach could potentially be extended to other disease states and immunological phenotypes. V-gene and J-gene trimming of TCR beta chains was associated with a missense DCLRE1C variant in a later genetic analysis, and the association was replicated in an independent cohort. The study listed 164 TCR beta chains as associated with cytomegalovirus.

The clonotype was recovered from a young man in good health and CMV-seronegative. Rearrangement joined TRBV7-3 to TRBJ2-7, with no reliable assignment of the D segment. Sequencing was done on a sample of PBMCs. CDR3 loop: CASSLGSASSYEQYF. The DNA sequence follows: TGTGCCAGCAGCTTAGGATCAGCGAGCTCCTACGAGCAGTACTTC.